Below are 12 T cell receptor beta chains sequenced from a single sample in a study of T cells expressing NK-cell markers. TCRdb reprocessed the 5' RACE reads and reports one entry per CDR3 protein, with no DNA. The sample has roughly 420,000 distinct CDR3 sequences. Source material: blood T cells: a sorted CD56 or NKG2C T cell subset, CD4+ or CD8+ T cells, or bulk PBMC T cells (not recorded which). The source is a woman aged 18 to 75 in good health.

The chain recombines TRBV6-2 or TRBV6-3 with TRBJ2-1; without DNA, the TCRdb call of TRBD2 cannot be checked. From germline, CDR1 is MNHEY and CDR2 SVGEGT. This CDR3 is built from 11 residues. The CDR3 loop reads CASRRGAGQFF.

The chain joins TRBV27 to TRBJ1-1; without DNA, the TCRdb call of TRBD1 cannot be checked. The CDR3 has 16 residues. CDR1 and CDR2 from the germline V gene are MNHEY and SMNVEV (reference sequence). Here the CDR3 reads CASRDGTGKRVTEAFF.

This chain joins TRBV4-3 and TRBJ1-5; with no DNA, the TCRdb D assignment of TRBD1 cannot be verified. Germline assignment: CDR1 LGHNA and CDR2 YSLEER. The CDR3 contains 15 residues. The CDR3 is CASSQTTGGLQPQHF.

CDR3 sequence: CASSYQRRPYEQYF. V usage is TRBV6-5 and J usage is TRBJ2-7. The V gene's germline CDR1 is MNHEY and CDR2 SVGAGI. CDR3 size: 14 residues.

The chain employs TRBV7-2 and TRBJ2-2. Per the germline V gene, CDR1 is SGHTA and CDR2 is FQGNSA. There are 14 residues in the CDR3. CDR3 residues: CASSWLSSTGELFF.

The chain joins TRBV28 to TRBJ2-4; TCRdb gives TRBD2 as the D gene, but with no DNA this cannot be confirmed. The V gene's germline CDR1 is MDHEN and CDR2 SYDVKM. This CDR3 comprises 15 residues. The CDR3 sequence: CASSLVREAKNIQYF.

CDR3 sequence: CSARERSSGGADTGELFF. This chain connects TRBV20-1 to TRBJ2-2; the D call from TCRdb, TRBD2, cannot be confirmed without DNA. This CDR3 is built from 18 residues. The germline gives CDR1 DFQATT, CDR2 SNEGSKA (reference sequence).

The CDR3 protein is CASSSPMGETQYF. V usage is TRBV5-1 and J usage is TRBJ2-5. Germline CDR1 and CDR2: SGHRS and YFSETQ. The CDR3 has 13 residues.

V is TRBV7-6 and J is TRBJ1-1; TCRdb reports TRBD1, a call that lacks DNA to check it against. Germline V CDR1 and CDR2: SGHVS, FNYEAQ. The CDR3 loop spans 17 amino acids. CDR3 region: CASSFSPMGQGNTEAFF. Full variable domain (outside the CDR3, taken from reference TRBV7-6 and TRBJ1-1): GAGVSQSPRYKVTKRGQDVALRCDPISGHVSLYWYRQALGQGPEFLTYFNYEAQQDKSGLPNDRFSAERPEGSISTLTIQRTEQRDSAMYRCASSFSPMGQGNTEAFFGQGTRLTVV.

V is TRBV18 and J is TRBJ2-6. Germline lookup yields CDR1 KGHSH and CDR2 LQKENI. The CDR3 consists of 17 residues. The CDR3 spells CASSPESRSSGANVLTF.

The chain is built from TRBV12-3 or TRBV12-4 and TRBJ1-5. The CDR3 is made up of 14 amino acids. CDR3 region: CASSLAGSNQPQHF.

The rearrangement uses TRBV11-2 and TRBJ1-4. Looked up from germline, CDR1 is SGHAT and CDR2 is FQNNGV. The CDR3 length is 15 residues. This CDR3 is CASSLVFGINEKLFF.